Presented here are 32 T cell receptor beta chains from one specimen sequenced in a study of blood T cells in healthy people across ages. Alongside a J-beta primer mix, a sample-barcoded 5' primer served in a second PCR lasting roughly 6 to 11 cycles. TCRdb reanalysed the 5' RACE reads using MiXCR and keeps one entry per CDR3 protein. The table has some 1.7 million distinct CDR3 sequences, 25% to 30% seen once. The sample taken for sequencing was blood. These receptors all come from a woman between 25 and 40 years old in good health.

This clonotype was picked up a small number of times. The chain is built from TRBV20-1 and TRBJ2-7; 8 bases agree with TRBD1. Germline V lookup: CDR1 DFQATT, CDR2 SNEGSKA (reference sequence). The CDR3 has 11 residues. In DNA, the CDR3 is TGCAGGGGACAGGAGAACTACGAGCAGTACTTC. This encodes CRGQENYEQYF.

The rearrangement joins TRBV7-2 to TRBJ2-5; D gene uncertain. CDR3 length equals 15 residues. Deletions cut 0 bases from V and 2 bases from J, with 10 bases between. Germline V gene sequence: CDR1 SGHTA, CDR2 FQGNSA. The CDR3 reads CASSLAGSAQETQYF. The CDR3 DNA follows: TGTGCCAGCAGCTTAGCAGGGTCAGCTCAAGAGACCCAGTACTTC.

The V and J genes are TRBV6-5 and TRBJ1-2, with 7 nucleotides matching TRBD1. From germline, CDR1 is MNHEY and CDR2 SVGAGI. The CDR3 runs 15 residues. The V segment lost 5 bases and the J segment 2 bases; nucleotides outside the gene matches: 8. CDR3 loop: CASSPYRGRNYGYTF. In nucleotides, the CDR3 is TGTGCCAGCAGTCCATACAGGGGTCGAAACTATGGCTACACCTTC.

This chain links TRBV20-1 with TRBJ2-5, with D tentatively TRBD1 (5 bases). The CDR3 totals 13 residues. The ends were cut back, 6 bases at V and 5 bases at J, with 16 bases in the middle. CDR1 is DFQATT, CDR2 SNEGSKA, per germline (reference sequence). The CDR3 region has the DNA TGCAGTGCCCCGACAGCAAATAAGGAGACCCAGTACTTC. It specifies CSAPTANKETQYF.

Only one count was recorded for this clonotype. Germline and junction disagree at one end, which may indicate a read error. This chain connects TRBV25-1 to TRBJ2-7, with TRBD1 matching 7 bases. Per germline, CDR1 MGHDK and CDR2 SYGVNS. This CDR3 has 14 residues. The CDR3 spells CASSAPGQSYAQYF. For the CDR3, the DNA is TGTGCCAGCAGTGCGCCGGGACAGTCCTACGCGCAGTACTTC.

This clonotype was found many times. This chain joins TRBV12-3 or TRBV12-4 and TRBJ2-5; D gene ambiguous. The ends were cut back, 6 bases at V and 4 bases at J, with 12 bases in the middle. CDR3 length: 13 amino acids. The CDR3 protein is CASSLSEAETQYF. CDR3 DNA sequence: TGTGCCAGCAGCCTTTCAGAAGCAGAGACCCAGTACTTC.

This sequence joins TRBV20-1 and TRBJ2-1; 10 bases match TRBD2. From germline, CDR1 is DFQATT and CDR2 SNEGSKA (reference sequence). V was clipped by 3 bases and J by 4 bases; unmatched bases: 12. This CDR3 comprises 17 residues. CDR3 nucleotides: TGCAGTGCTAGGGGAGGCCCACTAGCGGGGAAATACAATGAGCAGTTCTTC. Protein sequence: CSARGGPLAGKYNEQFF.

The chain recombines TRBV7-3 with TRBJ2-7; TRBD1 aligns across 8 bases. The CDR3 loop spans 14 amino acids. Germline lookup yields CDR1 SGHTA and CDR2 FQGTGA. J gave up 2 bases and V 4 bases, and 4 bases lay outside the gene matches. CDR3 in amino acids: CASSSGDRPYEQYF. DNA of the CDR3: TGTGCCAGCAGCTCTGGGGACAGGCCCTACGAGCAGTACTTC.

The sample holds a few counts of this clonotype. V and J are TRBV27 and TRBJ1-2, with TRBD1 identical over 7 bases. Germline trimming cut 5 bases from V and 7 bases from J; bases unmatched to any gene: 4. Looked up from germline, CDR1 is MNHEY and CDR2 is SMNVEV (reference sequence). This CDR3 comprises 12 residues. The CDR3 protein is CASSNPGGGYTF. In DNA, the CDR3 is TGTGCCAGCAGTAACCCAGGGGGTGGCTACACCTTC.

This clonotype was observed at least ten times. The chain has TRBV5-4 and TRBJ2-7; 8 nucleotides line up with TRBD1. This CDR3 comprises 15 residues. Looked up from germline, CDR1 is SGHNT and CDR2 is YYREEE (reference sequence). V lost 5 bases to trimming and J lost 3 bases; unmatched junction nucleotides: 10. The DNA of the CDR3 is TGTGCCAGCAGTGAACGGCAGGGGGCGAACTACGAGCAGTACTTC. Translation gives CASSERQGANYEQYF.

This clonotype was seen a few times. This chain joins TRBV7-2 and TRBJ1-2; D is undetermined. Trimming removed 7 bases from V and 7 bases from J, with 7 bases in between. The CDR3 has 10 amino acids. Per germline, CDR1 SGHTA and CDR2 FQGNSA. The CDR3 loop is CASKLVGYTF. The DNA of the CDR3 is TGTGCCAGCAAATTGGTTGGCTACACCTTC. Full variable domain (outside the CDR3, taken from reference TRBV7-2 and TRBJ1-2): GAGVSQSPSNKVTEKGKDVELRCDPISGHTALYWYRQSLGQGLEFLIYFQGNSAPDKSGLPSDRFSAERTGGSVSTLTIQRTQQEDSAVYLCASKLVGYTFGSGTRLTVV.

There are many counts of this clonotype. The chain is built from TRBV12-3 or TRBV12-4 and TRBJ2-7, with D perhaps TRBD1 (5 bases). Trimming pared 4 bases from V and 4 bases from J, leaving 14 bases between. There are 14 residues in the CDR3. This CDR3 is CASSWDQGVYEQYF. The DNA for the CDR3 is TGTGCCAGCAGTTGGGATCAGGGCGTATACGAGCAGTACTTC.

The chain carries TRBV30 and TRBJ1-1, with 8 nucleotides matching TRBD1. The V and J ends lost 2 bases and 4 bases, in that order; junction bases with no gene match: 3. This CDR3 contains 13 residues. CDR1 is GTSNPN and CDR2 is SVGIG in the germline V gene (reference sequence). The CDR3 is CAWSHTGGTEAFF. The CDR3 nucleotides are TGTGCCTGGAGTCATACAGGGGGCACTGAAGCTTTCTTT.

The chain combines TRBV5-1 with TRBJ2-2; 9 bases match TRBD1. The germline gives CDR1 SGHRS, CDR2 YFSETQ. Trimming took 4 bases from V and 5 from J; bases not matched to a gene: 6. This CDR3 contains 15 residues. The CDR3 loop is CASSPTGGLTGELFF. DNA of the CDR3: TGCGCCAGCAGCCCTACAGGGGGCCTGACCGGGGAGCTGTTTTTT.

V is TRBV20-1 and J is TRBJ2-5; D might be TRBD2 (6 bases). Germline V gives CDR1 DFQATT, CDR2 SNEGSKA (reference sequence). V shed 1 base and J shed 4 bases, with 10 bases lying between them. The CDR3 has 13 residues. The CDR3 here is CSARVGRGETQYF. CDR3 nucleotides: TGCAGTGCTAGAGTCGGGAGAGGAGAGACCCAGTACTTC.

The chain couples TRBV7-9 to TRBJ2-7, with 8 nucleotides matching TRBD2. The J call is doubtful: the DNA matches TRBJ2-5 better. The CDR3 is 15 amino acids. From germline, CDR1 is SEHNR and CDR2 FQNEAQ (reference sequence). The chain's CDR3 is CASSSLASAGGTQYF. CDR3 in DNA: TGTGCCAGCAGCTCCTTGGCTAGCGCGGGGGGGACCCAGTACTTC.

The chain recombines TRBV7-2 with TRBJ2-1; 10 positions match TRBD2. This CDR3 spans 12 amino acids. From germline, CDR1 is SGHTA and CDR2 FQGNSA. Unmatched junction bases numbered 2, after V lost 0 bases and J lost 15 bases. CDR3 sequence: CASSLAAGGPFF. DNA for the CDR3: TGTGCCAGCAGCTTAGCAGCGGGGGGGCCGTTCTTC.

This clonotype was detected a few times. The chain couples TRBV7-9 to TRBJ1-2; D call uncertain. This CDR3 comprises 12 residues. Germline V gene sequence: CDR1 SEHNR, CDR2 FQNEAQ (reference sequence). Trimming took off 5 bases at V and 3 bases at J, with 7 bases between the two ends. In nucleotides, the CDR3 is TGTGCCAGCAGCCCGGACCACTATGGCTACACCTTC. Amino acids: CASSPDHYGYTF.

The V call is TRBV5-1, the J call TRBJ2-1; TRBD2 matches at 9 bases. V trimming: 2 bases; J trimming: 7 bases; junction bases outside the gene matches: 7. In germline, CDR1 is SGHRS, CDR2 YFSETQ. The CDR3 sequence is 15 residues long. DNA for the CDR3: TGCGCCAGCAGCTTCGAGGCGGGGGGGCAGAATGAGCAGTTCTTC. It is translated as CASSFEAGGQNEQFF.

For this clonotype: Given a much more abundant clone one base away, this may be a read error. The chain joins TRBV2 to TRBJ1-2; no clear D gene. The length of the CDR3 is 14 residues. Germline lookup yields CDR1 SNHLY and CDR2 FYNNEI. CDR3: CASSDSLVNYGFTF. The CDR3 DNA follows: TGTGCCAGCAGTGATTCCTTAGTTAACTATGGCTTCACCTTC.

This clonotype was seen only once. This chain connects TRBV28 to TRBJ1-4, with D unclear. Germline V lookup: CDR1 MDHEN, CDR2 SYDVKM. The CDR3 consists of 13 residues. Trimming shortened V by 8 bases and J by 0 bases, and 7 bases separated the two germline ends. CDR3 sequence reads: CASRVATNEKLFF. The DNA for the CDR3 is TGTGCCAGCCGAGTTGCAACTAATGAAAAACTGTTTTTT.

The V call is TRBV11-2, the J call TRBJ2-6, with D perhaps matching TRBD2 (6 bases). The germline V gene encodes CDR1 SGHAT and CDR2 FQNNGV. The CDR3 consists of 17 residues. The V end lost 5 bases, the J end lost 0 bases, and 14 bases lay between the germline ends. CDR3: CASSPLAGASGANVLTF. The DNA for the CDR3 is TGTGCCAGCAGCCCACTAGCCGGGGCCTCTGGGGCCAACGTCCTGACTTTC.

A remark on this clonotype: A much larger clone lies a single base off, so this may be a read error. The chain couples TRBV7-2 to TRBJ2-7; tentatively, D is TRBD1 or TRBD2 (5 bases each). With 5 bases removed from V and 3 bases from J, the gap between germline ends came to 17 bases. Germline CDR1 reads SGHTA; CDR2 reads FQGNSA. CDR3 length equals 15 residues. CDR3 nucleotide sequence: TGTGCCAGCAGCCCCGGGACGGCGGCGATCTACGAGCAGTACTTC. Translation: CASSPGTAAIYEQYF.

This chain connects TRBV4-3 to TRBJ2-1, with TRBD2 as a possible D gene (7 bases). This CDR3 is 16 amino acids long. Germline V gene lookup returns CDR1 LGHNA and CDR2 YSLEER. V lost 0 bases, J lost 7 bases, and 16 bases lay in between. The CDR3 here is CASSQEAGQRWNEQFF. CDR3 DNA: TGCGCCAGCAGCCAAGAAGCGGGACAAAGGTGGAATGAGCAGTTCTTC.

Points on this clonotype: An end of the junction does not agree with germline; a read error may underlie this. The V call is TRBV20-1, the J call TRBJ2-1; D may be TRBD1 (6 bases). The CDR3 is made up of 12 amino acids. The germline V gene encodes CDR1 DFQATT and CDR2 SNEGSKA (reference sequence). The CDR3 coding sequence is TGCAGTGCAACGGACAGCTCAAGTGAGCACGTCTTC. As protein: CSATDSSSEHVF.

In nucleotides, the CDR3 is TGTGCCAGCAGTTTATCAGGGAGCGCCGAGCAGTACTTC. Its protein product is CASSLSGSAEQYF. The chain carries TRBV12-3 or TRBV12-4 and TRBJ2-7, with D perhaps TRBD1 or TRBD2 (5 bases each). The CDR3 extends over 13 amino acids. Trimming removed 2 bases at V and 6 bases at J, with 11 bases between.

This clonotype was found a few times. Here the CDR3 reads CATSDPGTADYEQYF. The CDR3 nucleotides read TGTGCCACCAGTGACCCCGGGACAGCTGACTACGAGCAGTACTTC. The chain combines TRBV24-1 with TRBJ2-7, with 7 bases aligning to TRBD1. Germline V gene sequence: CDR1 KGHDR, CDR2 SFDVKD. CDR3 size: 15 residues. The V segment lost 4 bases and the J segment 3 bases; nucleotides outside the gene matches: 8.

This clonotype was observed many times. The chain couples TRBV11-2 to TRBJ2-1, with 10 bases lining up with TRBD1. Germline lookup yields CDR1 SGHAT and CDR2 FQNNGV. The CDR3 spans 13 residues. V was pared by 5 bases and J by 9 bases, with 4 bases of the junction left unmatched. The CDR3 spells CASSLRTGGEQFF. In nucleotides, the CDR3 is TGTGCCAGCAGCCTCCGGACAGGGGGTGAGCAGTTCTTC.

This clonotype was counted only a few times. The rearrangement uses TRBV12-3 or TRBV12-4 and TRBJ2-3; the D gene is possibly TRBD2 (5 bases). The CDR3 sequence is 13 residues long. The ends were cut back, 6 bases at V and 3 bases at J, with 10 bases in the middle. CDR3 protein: CASRTGLTDTQYF. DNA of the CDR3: TGTGCCAGCAGGACGGGGTTGACAGATACGCAGTATTTT.

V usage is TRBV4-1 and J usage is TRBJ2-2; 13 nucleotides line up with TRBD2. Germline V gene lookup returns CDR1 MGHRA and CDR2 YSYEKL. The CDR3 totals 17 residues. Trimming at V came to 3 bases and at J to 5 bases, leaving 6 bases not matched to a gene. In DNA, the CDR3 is TGCGCCAGCAGCCACCTCACGGGACTAGCGGGGACCGGGGAGCTGTTTTTT. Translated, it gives CASSHLTGLAGTGELFF.

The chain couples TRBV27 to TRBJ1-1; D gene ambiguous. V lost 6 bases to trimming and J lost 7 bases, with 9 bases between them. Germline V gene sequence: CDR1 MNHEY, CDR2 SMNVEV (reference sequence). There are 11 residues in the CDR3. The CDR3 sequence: CASSGFGEAFF. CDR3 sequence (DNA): TGTGCCAGCAGCGGATTCGGTGAAGCTTTCTTT.

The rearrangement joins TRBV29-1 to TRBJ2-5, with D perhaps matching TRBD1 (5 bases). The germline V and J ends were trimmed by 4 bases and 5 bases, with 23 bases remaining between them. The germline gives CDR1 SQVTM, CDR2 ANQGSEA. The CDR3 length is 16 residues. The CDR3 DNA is TGCAGCGTTGTCTCGGCTGGCCAGGGTTCAATGGAGACCCAGTACTTC. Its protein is CSVVSAGQGSMETQYF.